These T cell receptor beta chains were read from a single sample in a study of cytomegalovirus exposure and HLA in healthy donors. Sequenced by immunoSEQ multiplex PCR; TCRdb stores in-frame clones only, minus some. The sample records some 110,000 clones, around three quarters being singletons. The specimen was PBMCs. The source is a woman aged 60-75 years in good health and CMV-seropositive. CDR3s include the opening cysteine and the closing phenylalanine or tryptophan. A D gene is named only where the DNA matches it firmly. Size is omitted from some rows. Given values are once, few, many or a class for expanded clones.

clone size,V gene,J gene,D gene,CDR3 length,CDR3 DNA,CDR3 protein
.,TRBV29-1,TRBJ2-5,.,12,TGCAGCGTTGGAGGGAGGCGAGAGACCCAGTACTTC,CSVGGRRETQYF
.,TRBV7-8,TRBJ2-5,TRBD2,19,TGTGCCAGCAGAGTAAACTGGTTCCCAGCGGGAGGGGTGGTAGAGACCCAGTACTTC,CASRVNWFPAGGVVETQYF
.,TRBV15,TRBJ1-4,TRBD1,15,TGTGCCACCAGCGTAAAAACAGGGGGGGATGAAAAACTGTTTTTT,CATSVKTGGDEKLFF
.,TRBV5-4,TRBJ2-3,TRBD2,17,TGTGCCAGCAGCTTGGGCGCTAGCGGGGGTCCCACAGATACGCAGTATTTT,CASSLGASGGPTDTQYF
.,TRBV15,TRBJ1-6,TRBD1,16,TGTGCCACCAGCAGAGATCTCGACAGGGGTTATTCACCCCTCCACTTT,CATSRDLDRGYSPLHF
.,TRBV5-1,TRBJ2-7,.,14,TGCGCCAGCGCCCCCCCCGCGCCTTCCTACGAGCAGTACTTC,CASAPPAPSYEQYF
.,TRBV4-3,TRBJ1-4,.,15,TGCGCCAGCAGCCCACCTCCGGGTATTGGAGAAAAACTGTTTTTT,CASSPPPGIGEKLFF
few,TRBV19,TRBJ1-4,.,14,TGTGCCAGTAGTCCACGGAGAGGGAATGAAAAACTGTTTTTT,CASSPRRGNEKLFF
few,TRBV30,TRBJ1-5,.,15,TGTGCCTGGAGTGGCCCCGGGGTTAGCAATCAGCCCCAGCATTTT,CAWSGPGVSNQPQHF
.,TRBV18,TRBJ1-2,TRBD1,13,TGTGCCAGCTCACCCTCCGGGACAGGCCTTTACACCTTC,CASSPSGTGLYTF
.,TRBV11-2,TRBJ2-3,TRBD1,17,TGTGCCAGCAGCTTAGTCATGAGGACAGGGGGCACAGATACGCAGTATTTT,CASSLVMRTGGTDTQYF
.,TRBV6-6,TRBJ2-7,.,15,TGTGCCAGCAGTTACTCGCGGGACAGAACCTACGAGCAGTACTTC,CASSYSRDRTYEQYF
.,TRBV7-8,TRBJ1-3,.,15,TGTGCCAGCAGCCCACGAGGGGGGGCTGGAAACACCATATATTTT,CASSPRGGAGNTIYF